The 19 T cell receptor beta chains presented below share a single source sample, sequenced in a study of blood T cell repertoires in COVID-19. Clones were read by immunoSEQ multiplex PCR, and TCRdb kept only the in-frame ones, dropping some. The repertoire includes under 200,000 clones, approximately 81% of them detected once, and more than 14% sits in the top ten. Material for sequencing was peripheral blood. Source of these receptors: a woman in her 70s with COVID-19, enrolled during active disease.

V is TRBV6-6 and J is TRBJ2-3; D ambiguous. Looked up from germline, CDR1 is MNHNY and CDR2 is SVGAGI (reference sequence). Trimming took off 4 bases at V and 6 bases at J, with 17 bases between the two ends. The CDR3 runs to 15 residues. DNA for the CDR3: TGTGCCAGCAGTTTAGACCCCGGCGGAGCGGATACGCAGTATTTT. This gives the protein CASSLDPGGADTQYF.

CDR3 sequence (DNA): TGTGCCAGTAGACGGGACAGTGATCAGCCCCAGCATTTT. This translates into CASRRDSDQPQHF. V and J are TRBV19 and TRBJ1-5; 7 nucleotides agree with TRBD1. The CDR3 consists of 13 residues. V dropped 6 bases and J dropped 5; count of bases not matched to a gene: 4. The germline CDR1 and CDR2 sequences are LNHDA and SQIVND (reference sequence).

This sequence joins TRBV7-3 and TRBJ1-2, with D possibly being TRBD1 (6 bases). The CDR3 runs 14 residues. The germline V and J ends were trimmed by 5 bases and 0 bases, with 10 bases remaining between them. The germline V gene has CDR1 SGHTA and CDR2 FQGTGA. CDR3 bases: TGTGCCAGCAGCCCGGGGGGCCCTAACTATGGCTACACCTTC. This translates into CASSPGGPNYGYTF.

This clone was seen only a few times. The CDR3 region has the DNA TGTGCCACCTCGTCCGGACTGCCAAATTCACCCCTCCACTTT. It yields the protein CATSSGLPNSPLHF. The rearrangement uses TRBV15 and TRBJ1-6; no reliable D call. V was cut by 8 bases and J by 7 bases, with 15 bases left in between. Germline CDR1 LNHNV, CDR2 YYDKDF (reference sequence). The CDR3 loop spans 14 amino acids.

The chain carries TRBV24-1 and TRBJ2-7, with D perhaps TRBD2 (5 bases). Germline CDR1 KGHDR, CDR2 SFDVKD. The CDR3 runs to 13 residues. V lost 9 bases and J lost 1, with 12 bases in between. As DNA, the CDR3 is TGTGCCACCCCGGTAGCGCCGTCCTACGAGCAGTACGTC. It yields the protein CATPVAPSYEQYV.

A few counts support this clone. The V and J genes are TRBV2 and TRBJ2-5; TRBD2 might be the D (5 bases). The germline CDR1 and CDR2 sequences are SNHLY and FYNNEI. V lost 3 bases to trimming and J lost 1 base, with 12 bases between them. This CDR3 contains 15 residues. DNA of the CDR3: TGTGCCAGCAGTGACCCGAGGGAGTCCCAAGAGACCCAGTACTTC. It codes for CASSDPRESQETQYF. Filled out from reference TRBV2 and TRBJ2-5, the complete variable domain reads EPEVTQTPSHQVTQMGQEVILRCVPISNHLYFYWYRQILGQKVEFLVSFYNNEISEKSEIFDDQFSVERPDGSNFTLKIRSTKLEDSAMYFCASSDPRESQETQYFGPGTRLLVL.

The V call is TRBV28, the J call TRBJ1-5; 9 bases map to TRBD1. The CDR3 consists of 16 residues. CDR1 is MDHEN and CDR2 is SYDVKM in the germline V gene. V lost 2 bases and J lost 2; bases outside the gene matches: 4. The CDR3 protein is CASSLDRGVGNQPQHF. The CDR3 coding sequence is TGTGCCAGCAGTTTAGACAGGGGGGTTGGCAATCAGCCCCAGCATTTT.

The chain uses TRBV3-1 (or the pseudogene TRBV3-2) and TRBJ2-7; TRBD1 agrees at 8 bases. Germline V gene sequence: CDR1 LGHDT, CDR2 YNNKEL (reference sequence). The V segment lost 1 base and the J segment 3 bases; nucleotides outside the gene matches: 8. The CDR3 totals 16 residues. CDR3 nucleotides: TGTGCCAGCAGCCAAGGTAGTGGACAGGGTTTCTACGAGCAGTACGTC. It codes for CASSQGSGQGFYEQYV.

The CDR3 DNA is TGTGCCAGCAGCCAAGGAATCGTTCGCAGTAACTATGGCTACACCTTC. Its translation is CASSQGIVRSNYGYTF. The rearrangement joins TRBV3-1 (or the pseudogene TRBV3-2) to TRBJ1-2; D is unresolved. Germline values: CDR1 LGHDT, CDR2 YNNKEL (reference sequence). The CDR3 contains 16 residues. V lost 1 base and J 1 base, leaving 13 bases between the germline ends.

The chain carries TRBV14 and TRBJ2-5; possible D gene TRBD1, 6 bases. V dropped 2 bases and J dropped 2 bases, with 12 bases sitting between them. The CDR3 totals 15 residues. Germline-derived CDR1 and CDR2 are SGHDN and FVKESK. The CDR3 coding sequence is TGTGCCAGCAGCCAATACAGGGCATTACAAGAGACCCAGTACTTC. Amino acids: CASSQYRALQETQYF.

V and J are TRBV7-2 and TRBJ2-3; 10 nucleotides agree with TRBD2. This CDR3 is built from 17 residues. J gave up 6 bases and V 3 bases, and 12 bases lay outside the gene matches. Per germline, CDR1 SGHTA and CDR2 FQGNSA. The CDR3, as DNA: TGTGCCAGCAGCTTGGGACTAGCGAGAGACCGATACGATACGCAGTATTTT. Translating it yields CASSLGLARDRYDTQYF.

The chain employs TRBV28 and TRBJ1-2; TRBD1 aligns across 8 bases. J was trimmed by 4 bases and V by 8 bases; bases with no gene match: 0. This CDR3 contains 11 residues. Germline CDR1 MDHEN, CDR2 SYDVKM. The CDR3 nucleotides are TGTGCCAGCGGACAGGGCTATGGCTACACCTTC. Translating it yields CASGQGYGYTF.

To note about this clone: This CDR3 is also generated by other DNA sequences in the sample. The chain is built from TRBV28 and TRBJ1-5; D not certain. This CDR3 contains 11 residues. Germline V gives CDR1 MDHEN, CDR2 SYDVKM. Trimming took off 5 bases at V and 3 bases at J, with 2 bases between the two ends. The CDR3 loop is CASSLNQPQHF. CDR3 bases: TGTGCCAGCAGTCTCAATCAGCCCCAGCATTTT.

This sequence joins TRBV3-1 (or the pseudogene TRBV3-2) and TRBJ2-3; maybe TRBD1 (5 bases). The V and J ends lost 1 base and 6 bases respectively, with 11 bases between them. The CDR3 consists of 14 residues. CDR1 is LGHDT, CDR2 YNNKEL, per germline (reference sequence). This chain's CDR3 is CASSQVWGYDTQYF. The CDR3 nucleotides are TGTGCCAGCAGCCAAGTTTGGGGCTACGATACGCAGTATTTT.

The chain links TRBV7-9 to TRBJ2-1; 11 bases match TRBD2. This CDR3 comprises 14 residues. Germline values: CDR1 SEHNR, CDR2 FQNEAQ (reference sequence). V was clipped by 4 bases and J by 8 bases; unmatched bases: 4. The CDR3 sequence: CASSYSGRVDEQFF. The CDR3 DNA is TGTGCCAGCAGCTATAGCGGGAGGGTGGATGAGCAGTTCTTC.

The chain combines TRBV19 with TRBJ2-3; a weak D match, TRBD2 (5 bases). V was pared by 3 bases and J by 3 bases, with 7 bases between. Germline V gene lookup returns CDR1 LNHDA and CDR2 SQIVND (reference sequence). This CDR3 region has 13 residues. CDR3 nucleotide sequence: TGTGCCAGTAGTATTCGCGGGACAGATACGCAGTATTTT. Translation: CASSIRGTDTQYF.

This clone showed up just once. This chain connects TRBV7-9 to TRBJ2-5; D is possibly TRBD1 (5 bases). V was pared by 7 bases and J by 3 bases, with 15 bases between. This CDR3 region has 14 residues. Germline V gene data show CDR1 as SEHNR and CDR2 as FQNEAQ (reference sequence). This chain's CDR3 is CASTSTEAEETQYF. The CDR3 region has the DNA TGTGCCAGCACGTCGACAGAAGCAGAAGAGACCCAGTACTTC.

This clone was seen a handful of times. The CDR3 DNA sequence: TGTGCCAGCAGTTATGCGAGAGCCACTGAAGCTTTCTTT. Its translation: CASSYARATEAFF. This sequence joins TRBV6-6 and TRBJ1-1; D uncertain. The CDR3 is made up of 13 amino acids. Germline V gene sequence: CDR1 MNHNY, CDR2 SVGAGI (reference sequence). The germline V and J ends were trimmed by 3 bases and 4 bases, with 9 bases remaining between them.

The chain combines TRBV28 with TRBJ2-3; D is possibly TRBD2 (7 bases). Trimming shortened V by 3 bases and J by 3 bases, and 19 bases separated the two germline ends. This CDR3 is built from 17 residues. In germline, CDR1 is MDHEN, CDR2 SYDVKM. Written as DNA, the CDR3 is TGTGCCAGCAGTTTCGTGCAGGGGCGGGAGACTACAGATACGCAGTATTTT. Translating it yields CASSFVQGRETTDTQYF.